This TCR beta chain was captured in a study of CD4+ T cells in melanoma. Points from the study as a whole: Neoantigen-specific CD4+ T cells in melanoma reportedly had diverse differentiation states. A reported correlation linked neoantigen-specific CD4+ T cells to CD8+, macrophage and B cell function.

The data were produced by immunoSEQ multiplex PCR, yet TCRdb's version contains in-frame clones alone and is incomplete. Altogether some 10,000 clones are present, about 71% being singletons, with the ten largest covering approximately 15%. V gave up 0 bases and J gave up 5 bases, with 8 bases separating them. Looked up from germline, CDR1 is SGDLS and CDR2 is YYNGEE. The CDR3 sequence is 13 residues long. Points on this clone: Its antigen remains unknown.

The gene calls are TRBV9 and TRBJ1-2; D is unresolved. This TCR was recovered from a human donor with melanoma. The sample comprised cells from a culture (not recorded whether cultured in vitro). CDR3 amino acids: CASSVVPEYGYTF. The CDR3 bases are TGTGCCAGCAGCGTAGTGCCAGAGTATGGCTACACCTTC.